The 20 T cell receptor beta chains in this list originate from one sample, sequenced in a study of regulatory T cells in long-lasting Graves disease. Construction of the TCR beta libraries employed iRepertoire HTBI primers in conjunction with Arm-PCR of CDR3 regions. TCRdb reprocessed the multiplex PCR reads via MiXCR and lists one record per CDR3 protein. The sample contains 370,000 or so distinct CDR3 sequences, roughly 16% of which appear only once. Sample time point: newly diagnosed GD, antithyroid drugs for less than 3 months. Following extraction of RNA from PBMCs, that RNA was used to make the TCR library. These sequences were also reported in another study, on T cells in Graves' hyperthyroidism and ophthalmopathy.

The source was peripheral blood mononuclear cells (PBMCs), collected at new diagnosis, from a patient treated with antithyroid drugs. The receptors originated from a woman aged 18-29 years with Graves disease.

By sample fraction, this clonotype is medium-sized. The chain combines TRBV20-1 with TRBJ2-7; 9 bases match TRBD2. Germline V gene data show CDR1 as DFQATT and CDR2 as SNEGSKA (reference sequence). The CDR3 has 13 amino acids. The V gene end was trimmed by 7 bases and the J gene end by 3 bases; junction bases not matched to a gene: 7. The CDR3 coding sequence is TGCAGTGTCCCTAGCGGGGTCGTCTACGAGCAGTACTTC. Protein sequence: CSVPSGVVYEQYF.

The chain couples TRBV6-1 to TRBJ2-3; the match to TRBD1 covers 9 bases. The junction had 8 bases not matched to a gene; V was cut back by 6 bases and J by 4 bases. CDR1 MNHNS and CDR2 SASEGT come from the germline V gene. This CDR3 comprises 15 residues. CDR3 bases: TGTGCCAGCAGCCCCGGGACAGGGTCTTCAGATACGCAGTATTTT. As protein: CASSPGTGSSDTQYF.

As for this clonotype: A far more abundant clone sits one base away, making this likely a read error. The V and J genes are TRBV6-4 and TRBJ1-1; 7 nucleotides align to TRBD1. Germline lookup yields CDR1 MRHNA and CDR2 SNTAGT. This CDR3 contains 14 residues. J gave up 1 base and V 6 bases, and 5 bases lay outside the gene matches. In DNA, the CDR3 is TGTGCCAGCAGGCCGGGACAGCGGAACACTGAAGCTTTCTTT. Translation gives CASRPGQRNTEAFF.

The gene calls are TRBV19 and TRBJ2-1; 7 bases match TRBD2. There are 15 residues in the CDR3. Germline trimming cut 1 base from V and 10 bases from J; bases unmatched to any gene: 10. The germline CDR1 and CDR2 sequences are LNHDA and SQIVND (reference sequence). The CDR3 DNA follows: TGTGCCAGTAGTATAGGGGCGGGAGCCCTCGCGGAGCAGTTCTTC. It codes for CASSIGAGALAEQFF.

The table lists this clonotype with a few counts. The chain carries TRBV9 and TRBJ2-1; 12 positions match TRBD2. The CDR3 sequence is 15 residues long. Looked up from germline, CDR1 is SGDLS and CDR2 is YYNGEE. The J segment lost 5 bases and the V segment lost 0 bases, leaving 0 bases of the junction unmatched. CDR3: CASSVGTSGNNEQFF. The CDR3 DNA reads as TGTGCCAGCAGCGTAGGGACTAGCGGGAACAATGAGCAGTTCTTC.

About this clonotype itself: Sequence at one end of the junction differs from germline and may be a read error. This chain links TRBV3-1 with TRBJ1-6, with TRBD1 as a possible D gene (5 bases). CDR1 is LGHDT, CDR2 YNNKEL, per germline (reference sequence). This CDR3 spans 23 amino acids. In nucleotides, the CDR3 is TGTGCCAGCAGCCAACGGAATCGAGGGGAACGGATTGGATCGAGCTCCTATAATTCACCCCTCTACTTT. Translated, it gives CASSQRNRGERIGSSSYNSPLYF.

This clonotype was detected many times. The J gene is TRBJ1-1, the V gene TRBV5-1; 8 bases align to TRBD1. With V trimmed by 1 base and J by 5 bases, 7 bases remained unmatched. The CDR3 spans 15 residues. Germline values: CDR1 SGHRS, CDR2 YFSETQ. The CDR3 DNA is TGCGCCAGCAGCTTGCCAGGACAGGGTGGGACTGAAGCTTTCTTT. This encodes CASSLPGQGGTEAFF.

About this clonotype itself: The conserved closing phenylalanine or tryptophan is absent in this CDR3, likely reflecting a read error. The chain recombines TRBV5-1 with TRBJ2-7; the D call may be TRBD1 or TRBD2 (5 bases each). Germline CDR1 SGHRS, CDR2 YFSETQ. CDR3 size: 14 residues. CDR3 region: CASSEGQGVDEQYS. The CDR3 DNA reads as TGTGCCAGCAGCGAGGGCCAGGGAGTTGACGAGCAGTACTCC.

The CDR3 DNA reads TGTGCCAGCAGCTTCCTAGCGGGGGGGCAGGGGAATGAGCAGTTCTTC. It codes for CASSFLAGGQGNEQFF. This chain connects TRBV7-8 to TRBJ2-1; 12 bases agree with TRBD2. The ends lost 3 bases at V and 7 bases at J; junction bases unmatched: 7. CDR3 size: 16 residues. Germline V gene data show CDR1 as SGHVS and CDR2 as FQNEAQ.

This clonotype was counted ten times or more. The rearrangement uses TRBV5-1 and TRBJ2-7; 13 bases are a match to TRBD2. Germline trimming cut 4 bases from V and 0 bases from J; bases unmatched to any gene: 10. The CDR3 is 18 residues long. CDR1 and CDR2 from the germline V gene are SGHRS and YFSETQ. This chain's CDR3 is CASSLPGTSGASSYEQYF. CDR3 coding DNA: TGCGCCAGCAGCCTCCCCGGGACTAGCGGGGCGAGCTCCTACGAGCAGTACTTC.

This clonotype was counted at least ten times. V gene TRBV2 combines with J gene TRBJ1-5; tentatively, D is TRBD1 (5 bases). V lost 4 bases and J lost 7, with 17 bases in between. This CDR3 comprises 15 residues. Germline values: CDR1 SNHLY, CDR2 FYNNEI. CDR3 DNA: TGTGCCAGCAGTGTTTGGGGGTCGGGGAACCAGCCCCAGCATTTT. Its translation is CASSVWGSGNQPQHF.

This clonotype was seen at least ten times. This chain uses TRBV20-1 with TRBJ2-7, with TRBD1 matching 8 bases. The J segment lost 4 bases and the V segment lost 0 bases, leaving 14 bases of the junction unmatched. From germline, CDR1 is DFQATT and CDR2 SNEGSKA (reference sequence). The CDR3 loop spans 17 amino acids. CDR3 nucleotide sequence: TGCAGTGCTAGAGACAATGACAGGGGCAATAGCCCATACGAGCAGTACTTC. Amino acid sequence: CSARDNDRGNSPYEQYF.

The sample holds a few counts of this clonotype. This chain uses TRBV6-1 with TRBJ2-1; 9 bases map to TRBD1. V was pared by 7 bases and J by 9 bases, with 16 bases of the junction left unmatched. The CDR3 has 16 residues. The germline V gene encodes CDR1 MNHNS and CDR2 SASEGT. Written as DNA, the CDR3 is TGTGCCAGCACCACAATACGCGGACAGGGGTTGAGTGAGCAGTTCTTC. Its protein product is CASTTIRGQGLSEQFF.

This clonotype was seen repeatedly, ten times or more. The chain combines TRBV5-5 with TRBJ1-5; D may be TRBD1 (5 bases). Germline V CDR1 and CDR2: SGHKS, YYEKEE (reference sequence). CDR3 length equals 14 residues. V lost 4 bases, J lost 6 bases, and 14 bases lay in between. This chain's CDR3 is CASSLQGRGQPQHF. The CDR3 DNA reads TGTGCCAGCAGCCTTCAGGGTAGGGGTCAGCCCCAGCATTTT.

The table lists this clonotype with many counts. The chain uses TRBV7-9 and TRBJ2-7; no definite D call. From germline, CDR1 is SEHNR and CDR2 FQNEAQ (reference sequence). The CDR3 covers 12 residues. V lost 2 bases and J lost 3, with 5 bases in between. The DNA of the CDR3 is TGTGCCAGCAGCTTACGAAACTACGAGCAGTACTTC. It specifies CASSLRNYEQYF.

This clonotype was picked up many times. Its ends do not fully match the called genes, so a read error is possible. The CDR3 reads CASSLAVAAFSTDTQYF. For the CDR3, the DNA is TGTGCCAGCAGCTTGGCGGTAGCGGCCTTTAGCACAGATACGCAGTATTTT. This chain links TRBV5-1 with TRBJ2-3, with D perhaps TRBD2 (6 bases). This CDR3 comprises 17 residues. Germline loops: CDR1 SGHRS, CDR2 YFSETQ.

This clonotype was recorded many times. The chain is built from TRBV18 and TRBJ1-2; TRBD1 might be the D (5 bases). The CDR3 consists of 13 residues. Looked up from germline, CDR1 is KGHSH and CDR2 is LQKENI. Deletions cut 7 bases from V and 1 base from J, with 10 bases between. The DNA of the CDR3 is TGTGCCAGCTTATCGGACATTAACTATGGCTACACCTTC. Its translation: CASLSDINYGYTF.

This clonotype was observed a few times. This rearrangement joins TRBV20-1 to TRBJ2-5; TRBD1 agrees at 8 bases. Germline CDR1 reads DFQATT; CDR2 reads SNEGSKA (reference sequence). The CDR3 totals 14 residues. The trim removed 6 bases at V and 11 bases at J, leaving 17 bases unmatched. The CDR3 sequence: CSARGQGGSKEQYF. The CDR3 nucleotides are TGCAGTGCCCGCGGACAGGGCGGGTCTAAAGAGCAGTACTTC.

This chain connects TRBV5-1 to TRBJ1-1; D remains unclear. The CDR3 is 13 residues long. In germline, CDR1 is SGHRS, CDR2 YFSETQ. Trimming shortened V by 5 bases and J by 2 bases, and 10 bases separated the two germline ends. Here the CDR3 reads CASSKIENTEAFF. The DNA for the CDR3 is TGCGCCAGCAGTAAAATAGAAAACACTGAAGCTTTCTTT.

The chain carries TRBV2 and TRBJ1-1; D remains unclear. The CDR3 is made up of 13 amino acids. The germline V gene has CDR1 SNHLY and CDR2 FYNNEI. Trimming pared 8 bases from V and 1 base from J, leaving 11 bases between. The CDR3 region has the DNA TGTGCCAGCCCCGACTCTCCGAACACTGAAGCTTTCTTT. This gives the protein CASPDSPNTEAFF.